The entry that follows covers one T cell receptor (beta chain) sequence. Its antigen remains unknown. The data were obtained in a study of cytomegalovirus exposure and HLA in healthy donors. Study-wide points: For most TCR sequences rarity was the rule, although some public TCRs occurred in many donors. Later, an analysis found that TCR clusters from the first cohort tended to co-occur in the 120 or so validation repertoires. Overall, approximately 150 TCR beta chains were annotated as cytomegalovirus-associated. Per published reports, the classifier diagnosed cytomegalovirus status with high specificity and sensitivity.

Clones were read by immunoSEQ multiplex PCR, and TCRdb kept only the in-frame ones, dropping some. Among over 100,000 clones listed, approximately 89% were seen once. Sequenced material: PBMCs. This receptor was obtained from a man aged 30-40 years in good health and CMV-seronegative.

CDR3 DNA sequence: TGTGCCAGCGCTCCGGGACAGGGAAATGAAAAACTGTTTTTT. Residues: CASAPGQGNEKLFF. V usage is TRBV4-2 and J usage is TRBJ1-4, with 9 bases matching TRBD1. V shed 8 bases, J shed 5 bases, and the junction held 6 bases outside the gene matches. The CDR3 is 14 amino acids. Per the germline V gene, CDR1 is LGHNA and CDR2 is YNFKEQ.